This TCR beta chain was recorded in a study of a mutant IDH1 vaccine in newly diagnosed glioma. Background on the study: The vaccination schedule gave patients eight doses in weeks 1, 3, 5, 7, 11, 15, 19 and 23. Vaccine dosing followed radiotherapy by 4-6 weeks, or accompanied temozolomide cycles.

Assay used: immunoSEQ multiplex PCR; TCRdb lists only in-frame clones, some missing. The data show 35,000 to 50,000 clones, 84% seen once. As to this clone: Its antigen is unidentified.

General observations from the study: Of all patients, 85% to 95% showed vaccine-induced immune responses. Pseudoprogression appeared independent of alterations in top peripheral clonotypes.

Time point specified: week 23, last vaccination. One vaccine dose held 300 ug of mutant IDH1 20-mer peptide and came with topical imiquimod. The starting material was PBMCs, obtained from a glioma patient whose treatment included an IDH1 peptide vaccine. The receptor was isolated from a woman between 18 and 29 years old with glioma. Some clones in this sample may be carry-over from other donors' samples.

The CDR3 loop reads CASSLYRRIGQGVTGELFF. In nucleotides, the CDR3 is TGTGCCAGCAGCTTGTACCGTCGTATAGGACAGGGCGTCACCGGGGAGCTGTTTTTT. This chain connects TRBV5-6 to TRBJ2-2, with 8 bases lining up with TRBD1. The CDR3 runs to 19 residues. Germline-derived CDR1 and CDR2 are SGHDT and YYEEEE. The ends lost 1 base at V and 4 bases at J; junction bases unmatched: 15.